Shown below are 28 T cell receptor beta chains from a single sample sequenced in a study of human T cells and chemical hapten exposure. MiXCR was run by TCRdb on the RACE reads, yielding one entry per CDR3 protein. This sample yields about 360,000 distinct CDR3 sequences, of which approximately 6.9% are seen a single time; approximately 8% belongs to the top ten. Time point indicated: patch test 1, 2 weeks after DPC sensitization. Noted treatment: therapeutic diphenylcyclopropenone sensitization with weekly scalp DPC. This material consisted of whole blood, taken in connection with sensitization to the hapten diphenylcyclopropenone (DPC). These receptors all stem from a woman aged 18-35 years with alopecia areata. Some clones in this sample may be carry-over from other donors' samples.

This clonotype was seen at least ten times. The V and J genes are TRBV7-9 and TRBJ2-5; tentative D call: TRBD1 (5 bases). Trimming stripped 5 bases from V and 1 base from J, with 8 bases between. CDR3 length: 13 residues. CDR1 is SEHNR and CDR2 is FQNEAQ in the germline V gene (reference sequence). This chain's CDR3 is CASSRQIQETQYF. CDR3 bases: TGTGCCAGCAGCAGACAGATCCAAGAGACCCAGTACTTC.

On this clonotype itself: Possible read error: a much larger clone is one base away. The chain recombines TRBV10-3 with TRBJ2-3; possible D gene TRBD2, 6 bases. The CDR3 has 17 residues. Germline CDR1 ENHRY, CDR2 SYGVKD. This CDR3 is CATSESPGGGATDTQYF. CDR3 nucleotide sequence: TGTGCCACCAGTGAGTCCCCCGGTGGCGGGGCCACAGATACGCAGTATTTT.

The chain couples TRBV6-5 to TRBJ1-5; D gene uncertain. CDR1 and CDR2 (germline): MNHEY, SVGAGI. This CDR3 contains 13 residues. V lost 11 bases, J lost 4 bases, and 15 bases lay in between. The DNA for the CDR3 is TGTGCCGCCGGAGGGTGGAGGAATCAGCCCCAGCATTTT. It encodes CAAGGWRNQPQHF.

In its sample, this clonotype was seen many times. The chain employs TRBV20-1 and TRBJ2-3; 13 bases agree with TRBD2. With 0 bases clipped from V and 0 bases from J, the junction kept 9 bases outside the gene matches. The CDR3 contains 19 residues. CDR1 is DFQATT, CDR2 SNEGSKA, per germline (reference sequence). This chain's CDR3 is CSARDTRGTSGASTDTQYF. The CDR3 DNA follows: TGCAGTGCTAGAGACACAAGAGGGACTAGCGGGGCTAGCACAGATACGCAGTATTTT.

The CDR3 loop is CASSFGGAQEFSTDTQYF. The DNA for the CDR3 is TGTGCCAGCAGCTTCGGAGGGGCACAGGAGTTTAGCACAGATACGCAGTATTTT. The V and J genes are TRBV11-1 and TRBJ2-3; the D gene is possibly TRBD2 (6 bases). The CDR3 covers 18 residues. Deletions cut 3 bases from V and 0 bases from J, with 19 bases between. Germline CDR1 is SGHAT and CDR2 is FQDESV (reference sequence).

V usage is TRBV20-1 and J usage is TRBJ2-3; D is possibly TRBD1 (6 bases). Between the trimmed V and J ends, which lost 2 bases and 3 bases, there was a span of 21 bases. There are 17 residues in the CDR3. Germline V CDR1 and CDR2: DFQATT, SNEGSKA (reference sequence). CDR3: CSARFRTLQGLTDTQYF. The CDR3 DNA sequence: TGCAGTGCTAGATTTCGGACCCTACAGGGTTTGACAGATACGCAGTATTTT.

This clonotype was seen repeatedly, ten times or more. This chain uses TRBV12-3 or TRBV12-4 with TRBJ1-1, with 7 positions matching TRBD1. CDR3 length: 15 amino acids. V lost 2 bases, J lost 2 bases, and 5 bases stayed unmatched. CDR3 nucleotides: TGTGCCAGCAGTTTATACAGGGGAGTTAACACTGAAGCTTTCTTT. Encoded protein: CASSLYRGVNTEAFF.

This clonotype was picked up a small number of times. This chain links TRBV6-6 with TRBJ1-6, with a tentative D call TRBD1 (5 bases). Germline CDR1 and CDR2: MNHNY and SVGAGI (reference sequence). This CDR3 is 15 amino acids long. V was pared by 3 bases and J by 11 bases, with 17 bases between. DNA of the CDR3: TGTGCCAGCAGTTATGGTACAGGTAGAACGGCACCCCTCCACTTT. Amino acids: CASSYGTGRTAPLHF.

In its sample, this clonotype was seen many times. The chain couples TRBV29-1 to TRBJ2-6; D call uncertain. Germline V CDR1 and CDR2: SQVTM, ANQGSEA. CDR3 length equals 14 residues. V lost 4 bases and J 0 bases, leaving 7 bases between the germline ends. The CDR3 sequence: CSVGQHSGANVLTF. As DNA, the CDR3 is TGCAGCGTTGGGCAGCACTCTGGGGCCAACGTCCTGACTTTC.

This clonotype occurred a few times. The chain is built from TRBV7-2 and TRBJ1-1; unclear D gene. Germline assignment: CDR1 SGHTA and CDR2 FQGNSA. V lost 1 base and J lost 10, with 16 bases in between. The CDR3 covers 14 residues. The CDR3 sequence is CASSLGQTSWPAFF. The DNA of the CDR3 is TGTGCCAGCAGCTTAGGTCAGACCTCATGGCCAGCTTTCTTT.

This clonotype was seen only a few times. The chain recombines TRBV4-2 with TRBJ1-1, with D uncertain. Per germline, CDR1 LGHNA and CDR2 YNFKEQ. This CDR3 is built from 14 residues. V was clipped by 1 base and J by 1 base, with 7 bases between them. The CDR3, as DNA: TGTGCCAGCAGCCAAGTAGAGAAGAACACTGAAGCTTTCTTT. Its translation: CASSQVEKNTEAFF.

This clonotype was seen repeatedly, ten times or more. This chain connects TRBV6-6 to TRBJ1-4; D call uncertain. Germline CDR1 MNHNY, CDR2 SVGAGI (reference sequence). The CDR3 is made up of 18 amino acids. V was clipped by 1 base and J by 7 bases, with 22 bases between them. CDR3 DNA: TGTGCCAGCAGTTACTTCCAAGTAAGGGCCCTAGAGACTGAAAAACTGTTTTTT. Residues: CASSYFQVRALETEKLFF.

The table lists this clonotype with many counts. The chain recombines TRBV4-2 with TRBJ1-4; possibly TRBD1 for D (5 bases). The germline V gene encodes CDR1 LGHNA and CDR2 YNFKEQ. Trimming removed 5 bases from V and 4 bases from J, with 11 bases in between. The CDR3 spans 14 residues. DNA for the CDR3: TGTGCCAGCAGCTCCCGGGACCTTAATGAAAAACTGTTTTTT. Its protein product is CASSSRDLNEKLFF.

This clonotype has just a few counts. The chain couples TRBV5-1 to TRBJ2-3; D is unresolved. V dropped 0 bases and J dropped 2 bases, with 10 bases sitting between them. The CDR3 is made up of 15 amino acids. Germline assignment: CDR1 SGHRS and CDR2 YFSETQ. The CDR3, as DNA: TGCGCCAGCAGCTTGGAGAAAAGTGTCACAGATACGCAGTATTTT. Residues: CASSLEKSVTDTQYF.

CDR3 residues: CASREGQDFSYNSPLHF. In DNA form, the CDR3 reads TGTGCCAGCAGAGAAGGACAGGATTTCTCCTATAATTCACCCCTCCACTTT. This chain links TRBV6-2 or TRBV6-3 with TRBJ1-6; 7 bases align to TRBD1. The germline CDR1 and CDR2 sequences are MNHEY and SVGEGT. Trimming cost V 6 bases and J 0 bases; bases outside gene matches: 8. The CDR3 length is 17 residues.

This clonotype was found many times. In nucleotides, the CDR3 is TGTGCCAGCAGCTTGGGTTCTACTGTCCAAGAGACCCAGTACTTC. It codes for CASSLGSTVQETQYF. The gene calls are TRBV7-3 and TRBJ2-5, with D unresolved. The CDR3 is made up of 15 amino acids. CDR1 is SGHTA and CDR2 is FQGTGA in the germline V gene. V lost 3 bases, J lost 1 base, and 12 bases lay in between.

This clonotype showed up just a few times. This sequence joins TRBV10-3 and TRBJ1-1; 9 nucleotides agree with TRBD1. Germline CDR1 reads ENHRY; CDR2 reads SYGVKD. This CDR3 has 15 amino acids. The trim removed 5 bases at V and 4 bases at J, leaving 8 bases unmatched. CDR3 amino acids: CAISPGTGSGTEAFF. CDR3 bases: TGTGCCATCAGTCCCGGGACAGGGAGCGGCACTGAAGCTTTCTTT.

In its sample, this clonotype was seen many times. CDR3 sequence: CASSEPPARWQYF. The CDR3 DNA sequence: TGTGCCAGCAGCGAACCGCCAGCCCGGTGGCAGTACTTC. This chain joins TRBV2 and TRBJ2-4, with D uncertain. The germline gives CDR1 SNHLY, CDR2 FYNNEI. Trimming took off 6 bases at V and 13 bases at J, with 19 bases between the two ends. The CDR3 is made up of 13 amino acids.

V is TRBV20-1 and J is TRBJ2-3; D call uncertain. The CDR3 spans 16 residues. Trimming took 3 bases from V and 0 from J, leaving 16 bases between them. Looked up from germline, CDR1 is DFQATT and CDR2 is SNEGSKA (reference sequence). The CDR3 sequence is CSARARIHISTDTQYF. In DNA form, the CDR3 reads TGCAGTGCTAGGGCCAGAATACATATTAGCACAGATACGCAGTATTTT.

The rearrangement links TRBV20-1 to TRBJ2-5; D is unresolved. V was cut by 5 bases and J by 2 bases, with 12 bases left in between. Germline values: CDR1 DFQATT, CDR2 SNEGSKA (reference sequence). The CDR3 sequence is 13 residues long. The CDR3 bases are TGCAGTGCTGGACGGACCGCGCAAGAGACCCAGTACTTC. It is translated as CSAGRTAQETQYF.

Only a few counts were recorded for this clonotype. The V gene is TRBV2, the J gene TRBJ2-1; D may be TRBD2 (5 bases). Germline loops: CDR1 SNHLY, CDR2 FYNNEI. The V gene lost 3 bases and the J gene lost 8 bases, with 17 bases spanning the gap. The CDR3 runs 15 residues. The CDR3: CASSDRGKIIDEQFF. In DNA form, the CDR3 reads TGTGCCAGCAGTGATCGGGGAAAGATCATCGATGAGCAGTTCTTC.

J is TRBJ2-7 and V is TRBV7-9; TRBD1 aligns across 8 bases. The CDR3 totals 13 residues. V dropped 5 bases and J dropped 4; count of bases not matched to a gene: 4. Germline CDR1 and CDR2: SEHNR and FQNEAQ (reference sequence). CDR3 in DNA: TGTGCCAGCAGCAAGTGGGACAGGTACGAGCAGTACTTC. Protein: CASSKWDRYEQYF.

This sequence joins TRBV6-2 or TRBV6-3 and TRBJ1-5, with D possibly being TRBD1 (5 bases). V lost 2 bases and J 1 base, leaving 12 bases between the germline ends. Per the germline V gene, CDR1 is MNHEY and CDR2 is SVGEGT. The CDR3 loop spans 16 amino acids. CDR3 coding DNA: TGTGCCAGCAGTTACCAATTGGGGACCAGCAATCAGCCCCAGCATTTT. Protein: CASSYQLGTSNQPQHF.

CDR3 nucleotide sequence: TGTGCCAGCAGTTTAGGGCAACAGGTCCCCTGGCAGTACTTC. Its protein is CASSLGQQVPWQYF. The chain recombines TRBV28 with TRBJ2-7; possibly TRBD1 for D (5 bases). The germline CDR1 and CDR2 sequences are MDHEN and SYDVKM. V gave up 2 bases and J gave up 9 bases, with 17 bases separating them. The CDR3 is 14 amino acids.

The chain combines TRBV4-3 with TRBJ1-2; TRBD1 aligns across 8 bases. Germline V gene sequence: CDR1 LGHNA, CDR2 YSLEER. Trimming took 3 bases from V and 6 from J; bases not matched to a gene: 9. This CDR3 has 15 amino acids. The CDR3 protein is CASSQAGTGYNGYTF. DNA of the CDR3: TGCGCCAGCAGCCAGGCCGGGACAGGTTATAATGGCTACACCTTC.

The chain has TRBV3-1 and TRBJ2-5, with TRBD2 identical over 7 bases. This CDR3 is 16 amino acids long. The V gene end was trimmed by 1 base and the J gene end by 2 bases; junction bases not matched to a gene: 7. Germline-derived CDR1 and CDR2 are LGHDT and YNNKEL (reference sequence). The CDR3 here is CASSQGLAGDQETQYF. CDR3 coding DNA: TGTGCCAGCAGCCAAGGCCTGGCGGGGGATCAAGAGACCCAGTACTTC.

This clonotype showed up just a few times. The rearrangement uses TRBV9 and TRBJ1-6; 11 bases align to TRBD1. This CDR3 spans 17 amino acids. Germline V CDR1 and CDR2: SGDLS, YYNGEE. J lost 7 bases, V lost 3 bases, and 9 bases had no gene match. The CDR3 nucleotides are TGTGCCAGCAGCGCGGCTTCTGGACAGGGGGCAAATTCACCCCTCCACTTT. Translating gives CASSAASGQGANSPLHF.

This clonotype was seen ten or more times. This chain links TRBV10-3 with TRBJ2-7; D tentatively fits TRBD1 or TRBD2 (5 bases each). V was shortened by 0 bases and J by 2 bases, with 5 bases between the two germline ends. Germline V gene sequence: CDR1 ENHRY, CDR2 SYGVKD. The CDR3 totals 13 residues. In DNA, the CDR3 is TGTGCCATCAGTGAGTCGGGGGCCTACGAGCAGTACTTC. The encoded protein is CAISESGAYEQYF.